One sample yielded the 17 T cell receptor beta chains listed below, sequenced in a study of blood T cell repertoires in COVID-19. The repertoire was sequenced with immunoSEQ multiplex PCR; TCRdb's copy has only in-frame clones and lacks some. The table lists approximately 200,000 clones, almost 90% of them singletons. The specimen sequenced was peripheral blood. The receptor source for this set is a woman in her sixties with acute or convalescent COVID-19.

This sequence joins TRBV10-2 and TRBJ2-7; 9 bases match TRBD1. The CDR3 runs 14 residues. Germline V CDR1 and CDR2: WSHSY, SAAADI. With V trimmed by 5 bases and J by 2 bases, 4 bases remained unmatched. The CDR3 nucleotides are TGCGCCAGCAGTTTCACAGGGGGCACCTACGAGCAGTACTTC. It codes for CASSFTGGTYEQYF.

There are a few counts of this clone. The chain carries TRBV19 and TRBJ1-1; D gene ambiguous. Trimming took 5 bases from V and 1 from J, leaving 14 bases between them. CDR3 length equals 15 residues. Per the germline V gene, CDR1 is LNHDA and CDR2 is SQIVND (reference sequence). The CDR3 here is CASSFERAPNTEAFF. CDR3 DNA sequence: TGTGCCAGTAGTTTCGAGAGGGCCCCGAACACTGAAGCTTTCTTT. The full variable domain, in which reference TRBV19 and TRBJ1-1 provide the parts outside the CDR3, is DGGITQSPKYLFRKEGQNVTLSCEQNLNHDAMYWYRQDPGQGLRLIYYSQIVNDFQKGDIAEGYSVSREKKESFPLTVTSAQKNPTAFYLCASSFERAPNTEAFFGQGTRLTVV.

V is TRBV7-2 and J is TRBJ2-5, with D perhaps TRBD2 (5 bases). Germline V CDR1 and CDR2: SGHTA, FQGNSA. The V and J ends lost 1 base and 5 bases respectively, with 17 bases between them. This CDR3 comprises 16 residues. The CDR3 DNA sequence: TGTGCCAGCAGCTTAGGGCTGGCTAGCCGGGGTGAGACCCAGTACTTC. Encoded protein: CASSLGLASRGETQYF.

This clone appeared once. The chain is built from TRBV5-1 and TRBJ1-3; 7 nucleotides agree with TRBD1. There are 15 residues in the CDR3. Trimming took 0 bases from V and 4 from J; bases not matched to a gene: 4. Germline CDR1 is SGHRS and CDR2 is YFSETQ. DNA for the CDR3: TGCGCCAGCAGCTTGGTTCAAGGGGGCGGAAACACCATATATTTT. Its translation: CASSLVQGGGNTIYF.

The chain links TRBV12-5 to TRBJ1-2; no reliable D call. This CDR3 region has 13 residues. From germline, CDR1 is LGHNT and CDR2 FRNRAP. V lost 3 bases to trimming and J lost 1 base, with 6 bases between them. CDR3 amino acids: CASGFWSNYGYTF. In DNA form, the CDR3 reads TGTGCTAGTGGTTTTTGGAGTAACTATGGCTACACCTTC.

The chain combines TRBV19 with TRBJ1-1, with 7 bases aligning to TRBD1. With 5 bases clipped from V and 0 bases from J, the junction kept 6 bases outside the gene matches. The CDR3 is 15 residues long. Germline lookup yields CDR1 LNHDA and CDR2 SQIVND (reference sequence). The DNA of the CDR3 is TGTGCCAGTAGTTCCCGGGACAGAATGAACACTGAAGCTTTCTTT. Its translation is CASSSRDRMNTEAFF.

The rearrangement uses TRBV23-1 and TRBJ2-1; TRBD2 matches at 7 bases. TRBV23-1 is sorted into the ORF group, with uncertain function. The CDR3 sequence is 19 residues long. V shed 0 bases and J 0 bases; nucleotides not matched to a gene: 11. CDR3 in DNA: TGCGCCAGCAGTCAATCTGGGTTGTCTAGCGGAACCTCCTACAATGAGCAGTTCTTC. Protein sequence: CASSQSGLSSGTSYNEQFF.

The genes are TRBV28 and TRBJ2-2; D possibly corresponds to TRBD1 (6 bases). The CDR3 totals 14 residues. Germline V gene lookup returns CDR1 MDHEN and CDR2 SYDVKM. V lost 7 bases, J lost 2 bases, and 11 bases lay in between. CDR3 DNA: TGTGCCAGCATACCGGGACATAACACCGGGGAGCTGTTTTTT. Translating it yields CASIPGHNTGELFF.

J is TRBJ1-4 and V is TRBV5-1, with D uncertain. Germline CDR1 and CDR2: SGHRS and YFSETQ. V was pared by 1 base and J by 0 bases, with 7 bases between. The CDR3 consists of 15 residues. DNA of the CDR3: TGCGCCAGCAGCTTGAACACCGCAACTAATGAAAAACTGTTTTTT. Translation gives CASSLNTATNEKLFF.

In nucleotides, the CDR3 is TGCGCCAGCAGCCCACCCCCGGGGACAGGGGGCTACGAGCAGTACTTC. It yields the protein CASSPPPGTGGYEQYF. This sequence joins TRBV4-1 and TRBJ2-7; the match to TRBD1 covers 11 bases. This CDR3 is 16 amino acids long. From germline, CDR1 is MGHRA and CDR2 YSYEKL. Losses at the gene ends were 4 bases for V and 3 bases for J; bases not matched to a gene: 8.

The chain has TRBV2 and TRBJ2-1; D unclear. CDR1 SNHLY and CDR2 FYNNEI come from the germline V gene. The V end lost 6 bases, the J end lost 6 bases, and 15 bases lay between the germline ends. This CDR3 comprises 14 residues. The CDR3 spells CASRRSAAINEQFF. The CDR3 region has the DNA TGTGCCAGCAGGCGCTCAGCAGCGATCAATGAGCAGTTCTTC.

This clone was observed a single time. This sequence joins TRBV18 and TRBJ1-6; possibly TRBD1 for D (5 bases). The CDR3 is 16 amino acids. V lost 0 bases and J lost 6, with 12 bases in between. Germline-derived CDR1 and CDR2 are KGHSH and LQKENI. The CDR3: CASSPPRDGINSPLHF. For the CDR3, the DNA is TGTGCCAGCTCACCACCGCGGGACGGCATTAATTCACCCCTCCACTTT.

This chain links TRBV5-1 with TRBJ2-5, with TRBD2 matching over 13 bases. V shed 4 bases, J shed 1 base, and the junction held 7 bases outside the gene matches. CDR3 length equals 17 residues. Germline assignment: CDR1 SGHRS and CDR2 YFSETQ. The CDR3 nucleotides are TGCGCCAGCAGCACCGGACTAGCGGGGGCCATCCAAGAGACCCAGTACTTC. As protein: CASSTGLAGAIQETQYF.

The gene calls are TRBV7-3 and TRBJ2-1; 7 bases are shared with TRBD2. J gave up 4 bases and V 8 bases, and 11 bases lay outside the gene matches. The CDR3 loop spans 15 amino acids. Germline CDR1 SGHTA, CDR2 FQGTGA. CDR3 protein: CASCPGRAGYNEQFF. DNA for the CDR3: TGTGCCAGCTGCCCTGGGAGGGCGGGGTACAATGAGCAGTTCTTC.

This chain joins TRBV2 and TRBJ2-2; possibly TRBD2 for D (5 bases). The length of the CDR3 is 15 residues. The germline V and J ends were trimmed by 6 bases and 0 bases, with 11 bases remaining between them. Germline-derived CDR1 and CDR2 are SNHLY and FYNNEI. CDR3 amino acids: CASRGKTTNTGELFF. CDR3 bases: TGTGCCAGCAGGGGTAAGACTACGAACACCGGGGAGCTGTTTTTT.

Details on this clone: No DNA is shown, since the ends of the CDR3 on it are uncertain; the CDR3 is the one TCRdb lists. CDR3 in amino acids: CASSSSPATGNQPQHF. The V call is TRBV6-2 or TRBV6-3, the J call TRBJ1-5; TRBD1 was called by the table and not checked on the DNA. CDR1 is MNHEY and CDR2 is SVGEGT in the germline V gene. 16 amino acids form the CDR3, both terminal residues included.

This chain connects TRBV28 to TRBJ1-6; D ambiguous. The V gene's germline CDR1 is MDHEN and CDR2 SYDVKM. Trimming shortened V by 5 bases and J by 8 bases, and 13 bases separated the two germline ends. This CDR3 region has 14 residues. In DNA, the CDR3 is TGTGCCAGCAGTCCCCTATATCAGGATTCACCCCTCCACTTT. Amino acid sequence: CASSPLYQDSPLHF.